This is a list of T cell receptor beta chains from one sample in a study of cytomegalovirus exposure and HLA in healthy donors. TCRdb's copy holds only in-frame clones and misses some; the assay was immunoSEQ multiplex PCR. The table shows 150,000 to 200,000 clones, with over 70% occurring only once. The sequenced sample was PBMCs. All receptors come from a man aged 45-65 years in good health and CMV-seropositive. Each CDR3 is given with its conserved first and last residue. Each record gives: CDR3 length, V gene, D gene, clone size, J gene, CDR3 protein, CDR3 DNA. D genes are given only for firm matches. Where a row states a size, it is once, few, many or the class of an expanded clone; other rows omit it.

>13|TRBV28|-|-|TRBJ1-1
CASRRGQNTEAFF
TGTGCCAGCAGGAGAGGACAGAACACTGAAGCTTTCTTT
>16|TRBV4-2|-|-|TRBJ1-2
CASSQAAGGENYGYTF
TGTGCCAGCAGCCAAGCCGCGGGCGGGGAAAACTATGGCTACACCTTC
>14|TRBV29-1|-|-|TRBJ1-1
CSVEGMAVNTEAFF
TGCAGCGTTGAAGGTATGGCAGTGAACACTGAAGCTTTCTTT
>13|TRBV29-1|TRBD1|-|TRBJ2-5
CSVPDRDQETQYF
TGCAGCGTTCCGGACAGGGACCAAGAGACCCAGTACTTC
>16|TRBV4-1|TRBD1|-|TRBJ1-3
CASSPDRTSSGNTIYF
TGCGCCAGCAGCCCGGACAGGACGAGCTCTGGAAACACCATATATTTT
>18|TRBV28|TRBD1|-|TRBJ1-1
CASSFNLMGQGTNTEAFF
TGTGCCAGCAGTTTCAACCTAATGGGACAGGGGACTAACACTGAAGCTTTCTTT
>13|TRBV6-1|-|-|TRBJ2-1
CASSRDWKQEQFF
TGTGCCAGCAGTCGGGACTGGAAACAAGAGCAGTTCTTC
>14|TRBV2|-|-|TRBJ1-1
CASSDSSADTEAFF
TGTGCCAGCAGTGACAGTTCTGCGGACACTGAAGCTTTCTTT
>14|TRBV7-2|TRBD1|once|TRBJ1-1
CASSSTGGATEAFF
TGTGCCAGCAGCTCGACAGGGGGAGCCACTGAAGCTTTCTTT
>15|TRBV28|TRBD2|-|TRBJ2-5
CASSPSAGGAETQYF
TGTGCCAGCAGTCCTTCCGCGGGAGGTGCGGAGACCCAGTACTTC
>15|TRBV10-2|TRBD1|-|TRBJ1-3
CASSDLWTGRNTIYF
TGCGCCAGCAGCGACCTTTGGACAGGAAGAAACACCATATATTTT
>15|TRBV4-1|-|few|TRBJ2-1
CASSQVKGKSNEQFF
TGCGCCAGCAGCCAAGTTAAGGGGAAGAGCAATGAGCAGTTCTTC
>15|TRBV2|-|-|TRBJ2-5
CASSPDNWGRETQYF
TGTGCCAGCAGTCCAGACAATTGGGGCCGGGAGACCCAGTACTTC
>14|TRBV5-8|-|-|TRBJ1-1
CASSLQAANTEAFF
TGTGCCAGCAGCTTGCAGGCCGCGAACACTGAAGCTTTCTTT
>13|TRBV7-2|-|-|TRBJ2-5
CASSSRQQETQYF
TGTGCCAGCAGCTCCCGCCAGCAAGAGACCCAGTACTTC
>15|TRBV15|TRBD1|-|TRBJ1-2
CATSVGTGGGYGYTF
TGTGCCACCAGCGTCGGGACAGGGGGCGGCTATGGCTACACCTTC
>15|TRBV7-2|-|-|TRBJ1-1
CASSLVGAGSTEAFF
TGTGCCAGCAGCTTAGTCGGTGCAGGAAGCACTGAAGCTTTCTTT
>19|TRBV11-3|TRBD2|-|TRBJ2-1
CASSLLTGAGGPGVNEQFF
TGTGCCAGCAGCTTACTAACCGGGGCGGGAGGTCCCGGGGTCAATGAGCAGTTCTTC
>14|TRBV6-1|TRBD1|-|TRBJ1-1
CASRSGQGKAEAFF
TGTGCCAGCAGGTCGGGACAGGGAAAGGCTGAAGCTTTCTTT
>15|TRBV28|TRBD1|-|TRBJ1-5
CASSPRGQRNQPQHF
TGTGCCAGCAGCCCCAGGGGGCAACGCAATCAGCCCCAGCATTTT
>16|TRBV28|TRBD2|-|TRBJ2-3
CASSPSQREPTDTQYF
TGTGCCAGCAGTCCCTCCCAGCGGGAGCCCACAGATACGCAGTATTTT
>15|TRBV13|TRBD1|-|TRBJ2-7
CASSPGTGEVYEQYF
TGTGCCAGCAGTCCCGGGACAGGGGAAGTCTACGAGCAGTACTTC
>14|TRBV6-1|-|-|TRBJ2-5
CASSLDRSTKTQYF
TGTGCCAGCAGCCTAGACAGGAGTACAAAGACCCAGTACTTC
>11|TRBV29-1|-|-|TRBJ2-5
CSGGHQETQYF
TGCAGCGGCGGGCACCAAGAGACCCAGTACTTC
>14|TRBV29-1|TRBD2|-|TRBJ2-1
CSVLPSGRSNEQFF
TGCAGCGTCCTTCCTAGCGGGAGATCGAATGAGCAGTTCTTC
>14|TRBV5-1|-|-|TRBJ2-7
CASSLLYISYEQYF
TGCGCCAGCAGCCTCCTTTATATCTCCTACGAGCAGTACTTC
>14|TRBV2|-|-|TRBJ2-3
CASSAGARTDTQYF
TGTGCCAGCAGTGCAGGGGCGCGAACAGATACGCAGTATTTT
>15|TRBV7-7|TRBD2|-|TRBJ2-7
CASSFGAGGSYEQYF
TGTGCTAGCAGCTTTGGAGCGGGGGGGTCCTACGAGCAGTACTTC
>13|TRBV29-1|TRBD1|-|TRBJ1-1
CSGRQGRNTEAFF
TGCAGCGGGAGACAGGGGCGGAACACTGAAGCTTTCTTT
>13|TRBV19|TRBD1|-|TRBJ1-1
CASSTQTGTAAFF
TGTGCCAGTAGTACCCAGACCGGGACAGCGGCTTTCTTT
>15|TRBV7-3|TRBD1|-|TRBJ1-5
CASSLTGTGGTPQHF
TGTGCCAGCAGCTTAACCGGGACAGGGGGCACGCCCCAGCATTTT
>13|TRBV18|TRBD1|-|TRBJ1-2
CASSPHPQGEYTF
TGTGCCAGCTCACCACACCCCCAGGGGGAGTACACCTTC
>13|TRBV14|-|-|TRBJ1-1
CASSLDRNTEAFF
TGTGCCAGCAGCCTGGACAGGAACACTGAAGCTTTCTTT
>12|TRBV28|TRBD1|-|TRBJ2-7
CASSSGGFEQYF
TGTGCCAGCAGTTCAGGGGGCTTCGAGCAGTACTTC
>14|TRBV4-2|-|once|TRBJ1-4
CATLADSSSEKLFF
TGTGCCACGCTTGCGGACTCTAGTTCTGAAAAACTGTTTTTT
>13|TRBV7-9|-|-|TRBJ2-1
CASSLGTYNEQFF
TGTGCCAGCAGCTTAGGCACTTACAATGAGCAGTTCTTC
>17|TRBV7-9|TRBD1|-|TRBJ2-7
CASSPTGRQGPSYEQYF
TGTGCCAGCAGCCCGACGGGGAGACAGGGGCCTTCCTACGAGCAGTACTTC
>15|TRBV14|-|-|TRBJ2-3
CASSPQRLSTDTQYF
TGTGCCAGCAGTCCTCAGAGACTTAGCACAGATACGCAGTATTTT
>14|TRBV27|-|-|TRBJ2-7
CASRVMGSSYEQYF
TGTGCCAGCAGGGTTATGGGGAGCTCCTACGAGCAGTACTTC
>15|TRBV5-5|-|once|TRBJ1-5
CASSPGEGFNQPQHF
TGTGCCAGCAGCCCAGGGGAGGGCTTCAATCAGCCCCAGCATTTT
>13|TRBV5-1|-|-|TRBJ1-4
CASSLFGNEKLFF
TGCGCCAGCAGCCTCTTCGGGAATGAAAAACTGTTTTTT
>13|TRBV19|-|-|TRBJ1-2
CASSIVPDYGYTF
TGTGCCAGTAGTATTGTCCCGGACTATGGCTACACCTTC
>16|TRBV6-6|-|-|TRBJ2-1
CASSYSTGRRDNEQFF
TGTGCCAGCAGTTACTCCACGGGTCGCAGAGACAATGAGCAGTTCTTC
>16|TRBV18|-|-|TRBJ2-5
CASSPRTLAYQETQYF
TGTGCCAGCTCACCACGCACCCTCGCGTACCAAGAGACCCAGTACTTC
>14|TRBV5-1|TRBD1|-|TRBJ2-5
CASSRQGLRETQYF
TGCGCCAGCAGCCGACAGGGTCTAAGGGAGACCCAGTACTTC
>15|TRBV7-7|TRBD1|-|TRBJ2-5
CASSLVGQAGETQYF
TGTGCTAGCAGCTTAGTGGGACAGGCGGGGGAGACCCAGTACTTC
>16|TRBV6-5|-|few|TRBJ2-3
CASSYLSGRRADTQYF
TGTGCCAGCAGTTACCTTAGCGGTCGACGGGCAGATACGCAGTATTTT
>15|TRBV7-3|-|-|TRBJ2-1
CASSFLPGPYNEQFF
TGTGCCAGCAGCTTTCTGCCAGGGCCCTACAATGAGCAGTTCTTC
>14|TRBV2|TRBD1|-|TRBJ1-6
CASSVGTANSPLHF
TGTGCCAGCAGTGTCGGGACAGCCAATTCACCCCTCCACTTT